A single sample is the source of the 19 T cell receptor beta chains below, sequenced in a study of T cell responses to AZD1222 COVID-19 vaccine. Repertoires were generated with immunoSEQ multiplex PCR, while TCRdb's copy carries only in-frame clones and drops some. Of about 150,000 clones listed, about 91% are singletons. Material: peripheral blood, obtained on day 0 of AZD1222 vaccination. The receptors were sampled from an adult in good health.

The chain employs TRBV5-1 and TRBJ2-4; possible D gene TRBD2, 7 bases. Germline CDR1 SGHRS, CDR2 YFSETQ. The CDR3 runs 15 residues. V shed 4 bases and J shed 8 bases, with 19 bases lying between them. CDR3 sequence reads: CASSPSRGAVDIQYF. CDR3 coding DNA: TGCGCCAGCAGCCCCAGTCGGGGGGCTGTGGACATTCAGTACTTC.

This clone occurred once. CDR3 DNA sequence: TGCGCCAGCAGCCATAGAACAGCGGGGGGCTATGAGCAGTTCTTC. Translation: CASSHRTAGGYEQFF. The gene calls are TRBV4-1 and TRBJ2-1; 9 bases map to TRBD2. J was trimmed by 8 bases and V by 3 bases; bases with no gene match: 8. The CDR3 contains 15 residues. The V gene's germline CDR1 is MGHRA and CDR2 YSYEKL.

The chain carries TRBV4-1 and TRBJ1-1; D not certain. V was trimmed by 0 bases and J by 4 bases, leaving 12 bases between them. The CDR3 has 15 residues. Germline V lookup: CDR1 MGHRA, CDR2 YSYEKL. The chain's CDR3 is CASSQEKAFPTEAFF. DNA of the CDR3: TGCGCCAGCAGCCAAGAAAAGGCGTTCCCCACTGAAGCTTTCTTT.

The chain combines TRBV3-1 (or the pseudogene TRBV3-2) with TRBJ2-2; tentative D call: TRBD2 (5 bases). The ends were cut back, 0 bases at V and 5 bases at J, with 7 bases in the middle. There are 14 residues in the CDR3. Germline V gene data show CDR1 as LGHDT and CDR2 as YNNKEL (reference sequence). In DNA form, the CDR3 reads TGTGCCAGCAGCCAAGATAGAGGGACCGGGGAGCTGTTTTTT. It codes for CASSQDRGTGELFF.

The chain links TRBV27 to TRBJ2-2; D is undetermined. Trimming pared 7 bases from V and 6 bases from J, leaving 6 bases between. The CDR3 spans 11 residues. Germline CDR1 MNHEY, CDR2 SMNVEV (reference sequence). In DNA form, the CDR3 reads TGTGCCAGCATTAAAGCCGGGGAGCTGTTTTTT. As protein: CASIKAGELFF.

For this clone: The same CDR3 also results from other DNA sequences found in this sample. The chain is built from TRBV15 and TRBJ2-5, with unresolved D. The CDR3 length is 13 residues. In germline, CDR1 is LNHNV, CDR2 YYDKDF (reference sequence). V dropped 0 bases and J dropped 2 bases, with 4 bases sitting between them. CDR3 coding DNA: TGTGCCACCAGCAGAGATCCTCAAGAGACCCAGTACTTC. Protein sequence: CATSRDPQETQYF. Full variable domain (missing parts from reference TRBV15 and TRBJ2-5): DAMVIQNPRYQVTQFGKPVTLSCSQTLNHNVMYWYQQKSSQAPKLLFHYYDKDFNNEADTPDNFQSRRPNTSFCFLDIRSPGLGDTAMYLCATSRDPQETQYFGPGTRLLVL.

This clone has just a few counts. The chain has TRBV9 and TRBJ2-7; D uncertain. The CDR3 spans 14 residues. V lost 4 bases to trimming and J lost 2 bases, with 13 bases between them. CDR1 is SGDLS, CDR2 YYNGEE, per germline. This chain's CDR3 is CASSPYDNTYEQYF. CDR3 DNA: TGTGCCAGCAGCCCCTACGACAACACCTACGAGCAGTACTTC.

This clone appeared a single time. Here the CDR3 reads CASSERRGRDNYGYTF. In DNA, the CDR3 is TGTGCCAGCAGTGAAAGGCGTGGACGGGATAACTATGGCTACACCTTC. The rearrangement joins TRBV6-1 to TRBJ1-2; D remains unclear. The CDR3 sequence is 16 residues long. CDR1 MNHNS and CDR2 SASEGT come from the germline V gene. The V end lost 2 bases, the J end lost 1 base, and 14 bases lay between the germline ends.

This clone was counted only a few times. The chain uses TRBV5-6 and TRBJ2-7; D is possibly TRBD1 (5 bases). The CDR3 consists of 15 residues. Trimming pared 0 bases from V and 5 bases from J, leaving 15 bases between. Germline CDR1 reads SGHDT; CDR2 reads YYEEEE. Written as DNA, the CDR3 is TGTGCCAGCAGCTTGGTCTGGGGCAGGGCCCACGAGCAGTACTTC. It encodes CASSLVWGRAHEQYF.

The genes are TRBV10-3 and TRBJ2-2, with 8 bases lining up with TRBD1. CDR1 is ENHRY and CDR2 is SYGVKD in the germline V gene. Trimming took 10 bases from V and 1 from J; bases not matched to a gene: 8. This CDR3 is built from 15 residues. CDR3 loop: CATSSGTGNTGELFF. CDR3 in DNA: TGTGCCACCTCGAGTGGGACAGGGAACACCGGGGAGCTGTTTTTT.

The rearrangement uses TRBV2 and TRBJ2-1; D is possibly TRBD1 (5 bases). The CDR3 runs to 14 residues. CDR1 SNHLY and CDR2 FYNNEI come from the germline V gene. V was cut by 7 bases and J by 6 bases, with 16 bases left in between. CDR3 bases: TGTGCCAGCAAGGACAAGGTTTTGTCCAATGAGCAGTTCTTC. Amino acids: CASKDKVLSNEQFF.

The chain carries TRBV4-2 and TRBJ2-5, with 9 bases that match TRBD2. J lost 4 bases, V lost 4 bases, and 4 bases had no gene match. The CDR3 covers 14 residues. The germline V gene encodes CDR1 LGHNA and CDR2 YNFKEQ. The CDR3 DNA reads TGTGCCAGCAGCCCCGCGGGGGGGCTAGAGACCCAGTACTTC. Encoded protein: CASSPAGGLETQYF.

The chain recombines TRBV19 with TRBJ1-6; the D is unclear. V lost 3 bases and J lost 7, with 13 bases in between. The germline gives CDR1 LNHDA, CDR2 SQIVND (reference sequence). The CDR3 is 15 amino acids. CDR3 loop: CASSIPSRGNSPLHF. CDR3 sequence (DNA): TGTGCCAGTAGTATCCCATCGAGAGGAAATTCACCCCTCCACTTT.

The gene calls are TRBV2 and TRBJ1-6; 9 bases match TRBD1. The germline V gene has CDR1 SNHLY and CDR2 FYNNEI. With V trimmed by 6 bases and J by 9 bases, 6 bases remained unmatched. The CDR3 sequence is 14 residues long. The CDR3 loop is CASSGDRGISPLHF. The CDR3 nucleotides read TGTGCCAGCAGCGGAGACAGGGGGATTTCACCCCTCCACTTT.

The chain combines TRBV15 with TRBJ2-4; TRBD1 might be the D (5 bases). Germline-derived CDR1 and CDR2 are LNHNV and YYDKDF (reference sequence). V dropped 0 bases and J dropped 1 base, with 13 bases sitting between them. This CDR3 is built from 17 residues. CDR3 protein: CATSRDRTIVAKNIQYF. CDR3 DNA sequence: TGTGCCACCAGCAGAGATCGGACAATAGTGGCCAAAAACATTCAGTACTTC.

This chain connects TRBV19 to TRBJ2-5, with 9 bases identical to TRBD1. Germline V gene data show CDR1 as LNHDA and CDR2 as SQIVND (reference sequence). The CDR3 length is 16 residues. The J segment lost 4 bases and the V segment lost 3 bases, leaving 9 bases of the junction unmatched. CDR3 in DNA: TGTGCCAGTAGTATCCCTTTGGGACAGGGTCGAGAGACCCAGTACTTC. Its protein is CASSIPLGQGRETQYF.

This chain uses TRBV5-1 with TRBJ2-2; D unclear. Germline V gene lookup returns CDR1 SGHRS and CDR2 YFSETQ. Trimming removed 0 bases at V and 12 bases at J, with 9 bases between. CDR3 size: 12 residues. CDR3 sequence: CASSLANGKLFF. The DNA of the CDR3 is TGCGCCAGCAGCTTGGCCAACGGCAAGCTGTTTTTT.

The V call is TRBV20-1, the J call TRBJ2-3; 10 bases line up with TRBD2. V dropped 3 bases and J dropped 1; count of bases not matched to a gene: 4. This CDR3 is built from 15 residues. Germline CDR1 reads DFQATT; CDR2 reads SNEGSKA (reference sequence). Here the CDR3 reads CSASPGTSGTDTQYF. Here the CDR3 DNA reads TGCAGTGCTAGTCCCGGGACTAGCGGCACAGATACGCAGTATTTT.

This clone was picked up one time. A junction boundary mismatches the germline segment, possibly from a read error. V usage is TRBV3-1 (or the pseudogene TRBV3-2) and J usage is TRBJ2-3; D is uncertain. Germline V CDR1 and CDR2: LGHDT, YNNKEL (reference sequence). This CDR3 comprises 14 residues. The CDR3 loop is CASSQAWVTDTQYF. Written as DNA, the CDR3 is TGTGCCAGTAGCCAGGCTTGGGTCACAGATACGCAGTATTTT.